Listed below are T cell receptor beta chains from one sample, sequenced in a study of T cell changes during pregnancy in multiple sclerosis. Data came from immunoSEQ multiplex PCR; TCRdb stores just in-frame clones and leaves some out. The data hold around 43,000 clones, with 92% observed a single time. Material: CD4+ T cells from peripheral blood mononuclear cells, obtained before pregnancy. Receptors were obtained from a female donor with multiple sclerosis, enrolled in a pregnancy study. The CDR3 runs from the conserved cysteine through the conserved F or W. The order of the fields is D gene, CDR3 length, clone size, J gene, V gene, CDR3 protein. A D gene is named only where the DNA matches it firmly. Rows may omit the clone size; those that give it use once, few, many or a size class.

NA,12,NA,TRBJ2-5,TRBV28,CASSLKQETQYF
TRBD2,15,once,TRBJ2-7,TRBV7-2,CASSSLAGGLSGQYF
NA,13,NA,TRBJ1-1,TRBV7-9,CASSLALNTEAFF
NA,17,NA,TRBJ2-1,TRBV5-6,CASSLIPHRGGYNEQFF
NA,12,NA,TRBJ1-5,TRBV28,CASSVVGQPQHF
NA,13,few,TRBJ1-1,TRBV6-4,CASRAEVNTEAFF
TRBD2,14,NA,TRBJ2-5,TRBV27,CASSSTAGAETQYF
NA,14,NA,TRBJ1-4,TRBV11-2,CASSLDRGGEKLFF
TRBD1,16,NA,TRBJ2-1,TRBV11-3,CASSPHGQGGHNEQFF
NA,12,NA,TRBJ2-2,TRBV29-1,CSVVGGPGELFF
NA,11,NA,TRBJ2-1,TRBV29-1,CSVSRGYEQFF
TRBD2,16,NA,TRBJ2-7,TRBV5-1,CASSSPSGLAGVEQYF
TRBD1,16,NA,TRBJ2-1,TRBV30,CAWGGKGAQEGASWFF
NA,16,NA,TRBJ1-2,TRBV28,CASSSLPTGVNYGYTF
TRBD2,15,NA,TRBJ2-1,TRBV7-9,CASSSRLAEGNEQFF
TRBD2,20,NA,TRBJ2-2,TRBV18,CASSPPLLVLAGANTGELFF
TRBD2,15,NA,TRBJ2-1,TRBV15,CATRSGRASVNEQFF
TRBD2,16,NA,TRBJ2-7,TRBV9,CASSPRGGGGPYEQYF
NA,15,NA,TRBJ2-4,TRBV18,CASSPTQVAKNIQYF
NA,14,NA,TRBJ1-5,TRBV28,CASSPPRGDQPQHF
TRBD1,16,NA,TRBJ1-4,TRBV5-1,CASSFRDRGASEKLFF
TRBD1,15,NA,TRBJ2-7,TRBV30,CAWRISGTGAYEQYF
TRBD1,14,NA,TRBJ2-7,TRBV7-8,CASSLGQGAGEQYF
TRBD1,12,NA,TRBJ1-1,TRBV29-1,CSTQTGLTEAFF
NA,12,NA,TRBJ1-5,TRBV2,CASSEGAGSQHF
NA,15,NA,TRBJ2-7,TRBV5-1,CASSLSGPGTSEQYF
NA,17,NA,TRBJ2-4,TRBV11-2,CASSASTGIRAKNIQYF
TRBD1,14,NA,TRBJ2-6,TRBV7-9,CLGTGSDGANVLTF
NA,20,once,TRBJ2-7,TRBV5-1,CASSSTGYGLGRGLPYEQYF
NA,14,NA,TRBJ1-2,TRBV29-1,CSVLIRGGLYGYTF
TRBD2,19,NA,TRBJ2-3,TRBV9,CASSVAFPDEISGRATQYF
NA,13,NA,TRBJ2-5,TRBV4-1,CASSRWDKETQYF
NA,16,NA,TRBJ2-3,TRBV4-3,CASSQDHSPHTDTQYF
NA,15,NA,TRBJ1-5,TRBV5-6,CASSLSGLVNQPQHF